Presented here are 13 T cell receptor beta chains from one specimen sequenced in a study of beta chain features in type 1 diabetes (dated by TCRdb to 2017 to 2018). Library preparation used the immunoSEQ multiplex PCR assay. All of the isolated RNA was reverse transcribed with the High Capacity cDNA Reverse Transcription Kit, so expressed TCRB transcripts were sequenced. Entries here come from immuneACCESS through TCRdb and include only in-frame sequences with V and J called. Some clones fail to appear in such tables; in the studies checked, an unresolved V gene covers under half of the shortfall, and the cause of the remainder is unknown. The sample table records under 800,000 clones; around 15% of these occur just once. Together, the top ten hold under 0.095% of the sample. Sequenced material: naive CD4+ T cells from blood. The cell subset or site label, read with the paper, signifies: true naive CD4+ T cells. These receptors originate from a man between 18 and 29 years old in good health.

This clone was observed a handful of times. This rearrangement joins TRBV5-1 to TRBJ2-1, with 8 bases fitting TRBD2. CDR1 and CDR2 from the germline V gene are SGHRS and YFSETQ. V gave up 2 bases and J gave up 2 bases; unmatched junction bases: 3. The CDR3 totals 15 residues. The CDR3 DNA is TGCGCCAGCAGCTTACTAGCGGAACCCTACAATGAGCAGTTCTTC. It encodes CASSLLAEPYNEQFF.

This clone was seen a few times. The CDR3 protein is CASSQEVARDEQYF. Here the CDR3 DNA reads TGTGCCAGCAGCCAAGAGGTCGCCAGGGACGAGCAGTACTTC. This chain uses TRBV4-2 with TRBJ2-7; tentatively, D is TRBD1 (5 bases). This CDR3 has 14 amino acids. Germline values: CDR1 LGHNA, CDR2 YNFKEQ. Trimming removed 0 bases from V and 5 bases from J, with 11 bases in between.

This clone was recorded a few times. This sequence joins TRBV5-1 and TRBJ1-1; D is perhaps TRBD1 (5 bases). CDR1 and CDR2 (germline): SGHRS, YFSETQ. V was shortened by 4 bases and J by 7 bases, with 20 bases between the two germline ends. This CDR3 has 15 amino acids. CDR3 DNA: TGCGCCAGCAGCCCAACCTGGGCGTACCAGGGTGAAGCTTTCTTT. This translates into CASSPTWAYQGEAFF. The whole variable domain, filled in from reference TRBV5-1 and TRBJ1-1, reads KAGVTQTPRYLIKTRGQQVTLSCSPISGHRSVSWYQQTPGQGLQFLFEYFSETQRNKGNFPGRFSGRQFSNSRSEMNVSTLELGDSALYLCASSPTWAYQGEAFFGQGTRLTVV.

The chain is built from TRBV18 and TRBJ2-6; 8 bases fit TRBD1. Germline V gene sequence: CDR1 KGHSH, CDR2 LQKENI. CDR3 size: 17 residues. V trimming: 1 base; J trimming: 4 bases; junction bases outside the gene matches: 6. The CDR3, as DNA: TGTGCCAGCTCACCACGGCAGGGGGCAGGCGGGGCCAACGTCCTGACTTTC. It translates to CASSPRQGAGGANVLTF.

This rearrangement joins TRBV28 to TRBJ1-6, with D uncertain. The CDR3 is 13 residues long. The germline V and J ends were trimmed by 3 bases and 10 bases, with 10 bases remaining between them. Germline V lookup: CDR1 MDHEN, CDR2 SYDVKM. The CDR3 here is CASSLGSGSPLHF. CDR3 sequence (DNA): TGTGCCAGCAGTTTGGGGTCTGGGTCACCCCTCCACTTT. Combining the CDR3 with reference TRBV28 and TRBJ1-6 gives the whole variable domain DVKVTQSSRYLVKRTGEKVFLECVQDMDHENMFWYRQDPGLGLRLIYFSYDVKMKEKGDIPEGYSVSREKKERFSLILESASTNQTSMYLCASSLGSGSPLHFGNGTRLTVT.

The sample holds a few counts of this clone. V gene TRBV7-2 combines with J gene TRBJ1-3; D not resolved. V lost 4 bases and J 13 bases, leaving 17 bases between the germline ends. There are 13 residues in the CDR3. Germline V lookup: CDR1 SGHTA, CDR2 FQGNSA. The CDR3 sequence is CASSSGVGKTIYF. The CDR3 nucleotides read TGTGCCAGCAGCTCCGGCGTGGGAAAAACAATATATTTT.

This clone has more than one count but fewer than ten. V gene TRBV28 combines with J gene TRBJ2-7; 8 bases agree with TRBD1. This CDR3 region has 13 residues. CDR1 is MDHEN, CDR2 SYDVKM, per germline. The ends lost 6 bases at V and 6 bases at J; junction bases unmatched: 7. The CDR3 DNA reads as TGTGCCAGCAGAAGGACAGGGTTGGGCGAGCAGTACTTC. Amino acid sequence: CASRRTGLGEQYF. Together with reference TRBV28 and TRBJ2-7, the CDR3 gives the full variable domain: DVKVTQSSRYLVKRTGEKVFLECVQDMDHENMFWYRQDPGLGLRLIYFSYDVKMKEKGDIPEGYSVSREKKERFSLILESASTNQTSMYLCASRRTGLGEQYFGPGTRLTVT.

The rearrangement joins TRBV13 to TRBJ2-1; no clear D. The CDR3 is 16 amino acids. V lost 2 bases and J lost 6, with 17 bases in between. CDR1 and CDR2 (germline): PRHDT, FYEKMQ (reference sequence). In DNA, the CDR3 is TGTGCCAGCAGCTTAAAGGGATTTTCCTTCGGCAATGAGCAGTTCTTC. It translates to CASSLKGFSFGNEQFF.

The chain uses TRBV7-2 and TRBJ2-3; 9 bases match TRBD1. Germline-derived CDR1 and CDR2 are SGHTA and FQGNSA. This CDR3 contains 15 residues. Trimming removed 3 bases from V and 2 bases from J; junction bases left unmatched: 3. The CDR3 reads CASSFRQGVTDTQYF. CDR3 coding DNA: TGTGCCAGCAGCTTCCGACAGGGGGTCACAGATACGCAGTATTTT.

The sample holds a few counts of this clone. Other DNA sequences in the same sample also yield this CDR3. The chain links TRBV7-2 to TRBJ1-5, with 9 bases matching TRBD1. Germline trimming cut 5 bases from V and 1 base from J; bases unmatched to any gene: 3. CDR1 and CDR2 from the germline V gene are SGHTA and FQGNSA. The length of the CDR3 is 15 residues. CDR3 residues: CASSLDRGSNQPQHF. In nucleotides, the CDR3 is TGTGCCAGCAGCCTGGACAGGGGAAGCAATCAGCCCCAGCATTTT.

This clone was counted only a few times. The rearrangement joins TRBV10-3 to TRBJ2-1, with 10 positions matching TRBD1. The CDR3 contains 15 residues. The trim removed 5 bases at V and 7 bases at J, leaving 8 bases unmatched. The germline V gene has CDR1 ENHRY and CDR2 SYGVKD. The CDR3 spells CAISKTGTGENEQFF. Here the CDR3 DNA reads TGTGCCATCAGTAAGACCGGGACAGGGGAGAATGAGCAGTTCTTC.

This chain uses TRBV7-9 with TRBJ2-2; 11 bases fit TRBD1. Germline values: CDR1 SEHNR, CDR2 FQNEAQ (reference sequence). With 3 bases clipped from V and 3 bases from J, the junction kept 9 bases outside the gene matches. The CDR3 sequence is 18 residues long. The CDR3 DNA reads TGTGCCAGCAGCTTCCGATCCCCGGGACAGGGGGACACCGGGGAGCTGTTTTTT. Amino acid sequence: CASSFRSPGQGDTGELFF.

This clone appeared a few times. The rearrangement joins TRBV7-9 to TRBJ2-6; perhaps TRBD1 as D (5 bases). Trimming left V 7 bases short and J 3 bases short, with 25 bases between. CDR3 size: 19 residues. Germline values: CDR1 SEHNR, CDR2 FQNEAQ (reference sequence). The CDR3 protein is CASKEAQVLWGSGANVLTF. CDR3 nucleotides: TGTGCCAGCAAAGAAGCACAGGTTCTATGGGGTAGTGGGGCCAACGTCCTGACTTTC.